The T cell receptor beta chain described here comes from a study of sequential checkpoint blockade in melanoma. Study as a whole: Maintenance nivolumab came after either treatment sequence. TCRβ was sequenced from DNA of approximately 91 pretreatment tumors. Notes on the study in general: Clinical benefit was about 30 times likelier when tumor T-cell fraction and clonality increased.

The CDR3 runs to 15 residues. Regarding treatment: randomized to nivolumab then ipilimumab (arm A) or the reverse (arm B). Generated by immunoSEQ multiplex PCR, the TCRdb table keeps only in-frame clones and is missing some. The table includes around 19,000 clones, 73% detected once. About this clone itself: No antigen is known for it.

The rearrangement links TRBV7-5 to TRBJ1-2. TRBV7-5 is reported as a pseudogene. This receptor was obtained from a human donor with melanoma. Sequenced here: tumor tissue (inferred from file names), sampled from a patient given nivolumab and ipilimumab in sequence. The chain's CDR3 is CASNFERSEGYGYTF. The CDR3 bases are TGTGCCAGCAACTTCGAGAGATCAGAGGGCTATGGCTACACCTTC.